A single sample is the source of the 30 T cell receptor beta chains below, sequenced in a study of T-cell memory formation after mild COVID-19. TCRdb used MiXCR to reprocess the 5' RACE reads, holding one entry per CDR3 protein. The repertoire includes 150,000 to 200,000 distinct CDR3 sequences, about a third of them detected once, and around 13% sits in the top ten. Sequencing was done on a sample of PBMCs or a T cell subset sorted from them (not recorded which). These receptors originate from an adult woman who had mild COVID-19 (a few samples of this study predate the infection). Cell type and time point are not known.

The chain has TRBV19 and TRBJ2-3; 10 positions agree with TRBD2. V was pared by 9 bases and J by 1 base, with 1 base of the junction left unmatched. Germline CDR1 and CDR2: LNHDA and SQIVND (reference sequence). The CDR3 contains 13 residues. CDR3 nucleotide sequence: TGTGCCAGCGGACTAGCGGGCACAGATACGCAGTATTTT. It codes for CASGLAGTDTQYF.

This clonotype was seen ten or more times. V gene TRBV12-3 or TRBV12-4 combines with J gene TRBJ2-5; TRBD2 aligns across 8 bases. After removal of 5 bases from V and 3 bases from J, the junction contained 5 bases not matched to a gene. The CDR3 has 14 amino acids. The CDR3 spells CASSLGLAEETQYF. The CDR3 DNA is TGTGCCAGCAGTCTCGGACTAGCCGAAGAGACCCAGTACTTC.

This clonotype was seen a single time. The V gene is TRBV9, the J gene TRBJ2-1, with TRBD2 matching over 15 bases. From germline, CDR1 is SGDLS and CDR2 YYNGEE. With V trimmed by 3 bases and J by 3 bases, 7 bases remained unmatched. The CDR3 has 18 amino acids. The CDR3 nucleotides are TGTGCCAGCAGCGCATCGGGACTAGCGGGGGGAATCTACAATGAGCAGTTCTTC. The encoded protein is CASSASGLAGGIYNEQFF.

This clonotype turned up a few times. This rearrangement joins TRBV12-3 or TRBV12-4 to TRBJ2-1, with TRBD2 as a possible D gene (7 bases). V was shortened by 0 bases and J by 9 bases, with 12 bases between the two germline ends. CDR3 length: 14 residues. The CDR3 DNA reads as TGTGCCAGCAGTTTAGCGGGGGGGCCGGGTGAGCAGTTCTTC. The encoded protein is CASSLAGGPGEQFF.

The genes are TRBV18 and TRBJ2-7; D possibly corresponds to TRBD1 (5 bases). CDR1 is KGHSH, CDR2 LQKENI, per germline. The CDR3 contains 13 residues. V lost 6 bases, J lost 4 bases, and 13 bases lay in between. DNA of the CDR3: TGTGCCAGCTCCCCGGCCCAGGGATACGAGCAGTACTTC. Residues: CASSPAQGYEQYF.

This chain connects TRBV5-1 to TRBJ2-7, with a possible D match to TRBD1 (6 bases). Trimming stripped 4 bases from V and 0 bases from J, with 17 bases between. Germline CDR1 SGHRS, CDR2 YFSETQ. The CDR3 consists of 16 residues. The CDR3 spells CASSPVTGQSSYEQYF. CDR3 bases: TGCGCCAGCAGCCCGGTGACAGGTCAAAGCTCCTACGAGCAGTACTTC.

The gene calls are TRBV29-1 and TRBJ2-7; possibly TRBD1 or TRBD2 for D (6 bases each). CDR1 SQVTM and CDR2 ANQGSEA come from the germline V gene. Trimming removed 2 bases at V and 6 bases at J, with 14 bases between. This CDR3 comprises 13 residues. This CDR3 reads CSVEKGGSGEQYF. DNA of the CDR3: TGCAGCGTTGAAAAAGGGGGGAGTGGCGAGCAGTACTTC.

This clonotype was seen only a few times. The CDR3 protein is CSARAVGGGLEQFF. The CDR3 region has the DNA TGCAGTGCTAGAGCTGTTGGGGGGGGGTTGGAGCAGTTCTTC. The chain couples TRBV20-1 to TRBJ2-1; 7 bases map to TRBD2. V shed 1 base and J 10 bases; nucleotides not matched to a gene: 10. The CDR3 is 14 amino acids. The germline V gene encodes CDR1 DFQATT and CDR2 SNEGSKA (reference sequence).

The rearrangement joins TRBV10-3 to TRBJ2-7; the match to TRBD1 covers 7 bases. The junction had 6 bases not matched to a gene; V was cut back by 8 bases and J by 5 bases. The V gene's germline CDR1 is ENHRY and CDR2 SYGVKD. The CDR3 covers 12 residues. The CDR3 loop is CAILDDRDEQYF. DNA for the CDR3: TGTGCCATCCTAGACGACAGGGACGAGCAGTACTTC.

The chain uses TRBV5-1 and TRBJ2-3; 11 bases map to TRBD2. The CDR3 is made up of 16 amino acids. Germline CDR1 reads SGHRS; CDR2 reads YFSETQ. After removal of 5 bases from V and 0 bases from J, the junction contained 5 bases not matched to a gene. The DNA of the CDR3 is TGCGCCAGCAGTGGGACTAGCGGTACTAGCACAGATACGCAGTATTTT. Translation gives CASSGTSGTSTDTQYF.

This clonotype was found a few times. The CDR3 reads CASSLARGSSYNEQFF. The DNA for the CDR3 is TGTGCCAGCAGTTTAGCGCGGGGGAGCTCCTACAATGAGCAGTTCTTC. The chain has TRBV12-3 or TRBV12-4 and TRBJ2-1, with TRBD2 identical over 7 bases. After removal of 0 bases from V and 0 bases from J, the junction contained 2 bases not matched to a gene. This CDR3 region has 16 residues.

The chain has TRBV11-3 and TRBJ1-1; a weak D match, TRBD1 (6 bases). Germline V gene data show CDR1 as SGHNT and CDR2 as YENEEA. The length of the CDR3 is 16 residues. The V and J ends lost 5 bases and 0 bases respectively, with 16 bases between them. The CDR3 region is CASSPGMGGVNTEAFF. Written as DNA, the CDR3 is TGTGCCAGCAGCCCCGGAATGGGGGGCGTGAACACTGAAGCTTTCTTT.

The V gene is TRBV6-6, the J gene TRBJ2-7; D remains ambiguous. Trimming took 8 bases from V and 2 from J, leaving 16 bases between them. The germline CDR1 and CDR2 sequences are MNHNY and SVGAGI (reference sequence). The CDR3 is made up of 14 amino acids. CDR3: CASSLTGSPYEQYF. For the CDR3, the DNA is TGTGCCAGCTCCTTGACGGGTTCTCCCTACGAGCAGTACTTC.

The V gene is TRBV7-8, the J gene TRBJ1-1, with D unclear. This CDR3 contains 14 residues. V shed 4 bases and J shed 1 base, with 10 bases lying between them. Germline loops: CDR1 SGHVS, CDR2 FQNEAQ. The CDR3 loop reads CASSSTRQNTEAFF. CDR3 nucleotide sequence: TGTGCCAGCAGCTCAACCCGACAGAACACTGAAGCTTTCTTT.

V and J are TRBV18 and TRBJ2-1; D unresolved. This CDR3 has 15 amino acids. Trimming removed 1 base at V and 7 bases at J, with 14 bases between. Germline CDR1 KGHSH, CDR2 LQKENI. The CDR3 sequence: CASSPLGNPENEQFF. The CDR3 DNA sequence: TGTGCCAGCTCACCACTTGGGAACCCAGAAAATGAGCAGTTCTTC.

The chain employs TRBV2 and TRBJ1-6, with TRBD1 as a possible D gene (6 bases). V lost 6 bases and J lost 7, with 16 bases in between. Germline-derived CDR1 and CDR2 are SNHLY and FYNNEI. The CDR3 spans 15 residues. CDR3 protein: CASSLTGQKNSPLHF. CDR3 nucleotide sequence: TGTGCCAGCAGCCTCACCGGACAGAAGAATTCACCCCTCCACTTT. The complete variable domain, with remaining parts taken from reference TRBV2 and TRBJ1-6, reads EPEVTQTPSHQVTQMGQEVILRCVPISNHLYFYWYRQILGQKVEFLVSFYNNEISEKSEIFDDQFSVERPDGSNFTLKIRSTKLEDSAMYFCASSLTGQKNSPLHFGNGTRLTVT.

In its sample, this clonotype was seen a few times. The chain employs TRBV27 and TRBJ2-3, with D perhaps assigned TRBD1 or TRBD2 (5 bases each). V gave up 3 bases and J gave up 6 bases, with 16 bases separating them. CDR1 MNHEY and CDR2 SMNVEV come from the germline V gene (reference sequence). The CDR3 covers 15 residues. The DNA for the CDR3 is TGTGCCAGCAGTTTCACATCGGCAGGGAGTGATACGCAGTATTTT. Encoded protein: CASSFTSAGSDTQYF.

The chain combines TRBV7-2 with TRBJ2-3, with no clear D. Trimming took off 1 base at V and 5 bases at J, with 4 bases between the two ends. In germline, CDR1 is SGHTA, CDR2 FQGNSA. The length of the CDR3 is 12 residues. DNA for the CDR3: TGTGCCAGCAGCTTAGACGTAGATACGCAGTATTTT. It codes for CASSLDVDTQYF.

The genes are TRBV25-1 and TRBJ2-1, with D tentatively TRBD1 (6 bases). This CDR3 is 17 amino acids long. The germline V gene has CDR1 MGHDK and CDR2 SYGVNS. The V and J ends lost 7 bases and 3 bases respectively, with 22 bases between them. This CDR3 is CASTRETGTVVYNEQFF. As DNA, the CDR3 is TGTGCCAGCACCCGAGAGACAGGAACCGTGGTCTACAATGAGCAGTTCTTC.

In this sample, this clonotype turned up a few times. The chain employs TRBV6-5 and TRBJ1-1, with 9 bases identical to TRBD1. The CDR3 is 14 amino acids. Germline CDR1 reads MNHEY; CDR2 reads SVGAGI. The ends lost 8 bases at V and 5 bases at J; junction bases unmatched: 9. CDR3 bases: TGTGCCAGCGTCCGGGACAGGGTTGGGACTGAAGCTTTCTTT. Its protein is CASVRDRVGTEAFF.

This clonotype was counted once. The rearrangement joins TRBV4-3 to TRBJ2-7, with 7 bases that match TRBD1. Germline V CDR1 and CDR2: LGHNA, YSLEER. V lost 1 base to trimming and J lost 3 bases; unmatched junction nucleotides: 9. This CDR3 is 16 amino acids long. As DNA, the CDR3 is TGCGCCAGCAGCCAAGGATGGGACAGAGAACTCTACGAGCAGTACTTC. Translated: CASSQGWDRELYEQYF.

This clonotype was picked up one time. The chain links TRBV5-4 to TRBJ2-6; D remains ambiguous. The CDR3 sequence is 18 residues long. From germline, CDR1 is SGHNT and CDR2 YYREEE (reference sequence). Trimming left V 0 bases short and J 0 bases short, with 13 bases between. In DNA, the CDR3 is TGTGCCAGCAGCTTGGAGGGTATGATCTACTCTGGGGCCAACGTCCTGACTTTC. This sequence encodes CASSLEGMIYSGANVLTF.

The chain recombines TRBV7-8 with TRBJ1-1; D not resolved. Trimming cost V 1 base and J 6 bases, with 9 bases left between them. The germline V gene has CDR1 SGHVS and CDR2 FQNEAQ. The length of the CDR3 is 13 residues. The CDR3 coding sequence is TGTGCCAGCAGCTTAGGGAGGGCCTCTGAAGCTTTCTTT. It yields the protein CASSLGRASEAFF. Full variable domain (outside the CDR3, taken from reference TRBV7-8 and TRBJ1-1): GAGVSQSPRYKVAKRGQDVALRCDPISGHVSLFWYQQALGQGPEFLTYFQNEAQLDKSGLPSDRFFAERPEGSVSTLKIQRTQQEDSAVYLCASSLGRASEAFFGQGTRLTVV.

There are a few counts of this clonotype. The CDR3 sequence is CASSLVLAQSSYNEQFF. The DNA for the CDR3 is TGTGCCAGCAGTTTGGTACTAGCGCAGAGCTCCTACAATGAGCAGTTCTTC. This chain uses TRBV12-3 or TRBV12-4 with TRBJ2-1; 7 positions match TRBD2. V shed 3 bases and J 0 bases; nucleotides not matched to a gene: 8. This CDR3 comprises 17 residues.

This clonotype showed up just a few times. The chain is built from TRBV9 and TRBJ2-1; 7 bases agree with TRBD1. Germline V gives CDR1 SGDLS, CDR2 YYNGEE. The junction had 3 bases not matched to a gene; V was cut back by 4 bases and J by 5 bases. This CDR3 has 13 residues. CDR3 nucleotide sequence: TGTGCCAGCAGCAGGGACAGAGACAATGAGCAGTTCTTC. Amino acids: CASSRDRDNEQFF.

This clonotype was seen a handful of times. The CDR3 reads CSALAVSYNEQFF. The DNA for the CDR3 is TGCAGTGCCCTAGCGGTCTCCTACAATGAGCAGTTCTTC. The chain joins TRBV20-1 to TRBJ2-1; TRBD2 matches at 7 bases. With V trimmed by 6 bases and J by 0 bases, 2 bases remained unmatched. This CDR3 comprises 13 residues. The germline V gene encodes CDR1 DFQATT and CDR2 SNEGSKA (reference sequence).

This sequence joins TRBV15 and TRBJ2-5; a possible D gene is TRBD1 (6 bases). The V gene lost 1 base and the J gene lost 5 bases, with 17 bases spanning the gap. The germline CDR1 and CDR2 sequences are LNHNV and YYDKDF (reference sequence). The CDR3 totals 16 residues. The CDR3 region has the DNA TGTGCCACCAGCAGAGGGGGCCTTGGGGGCCGGGAGACCCAGTACTTC. Translation gives CATSRGGLGGRETQYF.

This sequence joins TRBV5-1 and TRBJ2-7, with 10 bases matching TRBD1. CDR1 and CDR2 from the germline V gene are SGHRS and YFSETQ. Trimming took 4 bases from V and 5 from J; bases not matched to a gene: 6. This CDR3 has 14 amino acids. The CDR3 protein is CASSPGTGADEQYF. In nucleotides, the CDR3 is TGCGCCAGCAGCCCTGGGACAGGGGCCGACGAGCAGTACTTC.

This clonotype has just a few counts. V is TRBV29-1 and J is TRBJ1-2; TRBD1 matches at 8 bases. In germline, CDR1 is SQVTM, CDR2 ANQGSEA. V trimming: 3 bases; J trimming: 3 bases; junction bases outside the gene matches: 0. This CDR3 contains 12 residues. For the CDR3, the DNA is TGCAGCGTTGAGGGACAGGACTATGGCTACACCTTC. Its protein is CSVEGQDYGYTF. Combining the CDR3 with reference TRBV29-1 and TRBJ1-2 gives the whole variable domain SAVISQKPSRDICQRGTSLTIQCQVDSQVTMMFWYRQQPGQSLTLIATANQGSEATYESGFVIDKFPISRPNLTFSTLTVSNMSPEDSSIYLCSVEGQDYGYTFGSGTRLTVV.

This clonotype was found a few times. Germline and junction disagree at one end, which may indicate a read error. V gene TRBV7-7 combines with J gene TRBJ2-1, with D possibly TRBD2 on 5 matching bases. This CDR3 region has 13 residues. The V gene's germline CDR1 is SSHAT and CDR2 FNYEAQ (reference sequence). The CDR3 nucleotides are TGTGCTAGCAGCTTGTCGGGGATCAATGAGCAGTTCTTC. Protein product: CASSLSGINEQFF.